Only a few counts were recorded for the clone carrying this T cell receptor (beta chain). Its antigen is not known. This sample was taken from a study of T cells after yellow fever vaccination. Study-wide results and limits: Abundant bulk-population clonotypes could contaminate the FACS-sorted repertoires. Just a small share of clonotypes turned up in the CD4 compartment as well as the CD8 compartment. The secondary response showed a weaker magnitude and a faster peak, day 5 versus 15. In post-booster samples, most primary-vaccination clones reappeared (just under 97% CD4, 70% to 90% CD8).

Each CDR3 protein is one row after TCRdb ran MiXCR on the 5' RACE reads. The data hold hundreds of thousands of distinct CDR3 sequences, with roughly 5.6% observed a single time. This sample comprised CD4+ T cells sorted from PBMCs, obtained on the day of the yellow fever booster vaccination. This sequence originates from a man aged 18 to 29 who received the YFV17D yellow fever vaccine.

The CDR3 region is CASGTSSGNTIYF. CDR3 DNA sequence: TGTGCCAGTGGGACTAGCTCTGGAAACACCATATATTTT. The chain is built from TRBV19 and TRBJ1-3; possible D gene TRBD1, 5 bases. The CDR3 runs to 13 residues. The ends were cut back, 8 bases at V and 0 bases at J, with 8 bases in the middle. From germline, CDR1 is LNHDA and CDR2 SQIVND (reference sequence).